This TCR beta chain derives from a study of shared clonotypes between healthy human individuals. Study results and caveats: Enrolling few donors narrowed the genetic and exposure-history diversity that was represented. Clonotypes not shared had lower generation probabilities than those common to all four donors.

The V gene end was trimmed by 4 bases and the J gene end by 6 bases; junction bases not matched to a gene: 10. This CDR3 contains 16 residues. Per germline, CDR1 SGDLS and CDR2 YYNGEE. It was CD45RO-negative cells, positively selected for CCR7, that made up naive CD8 cells, with terminally differentiated effector memory CD45RA+ cells excluded. Free of recent acute infections or vaccinations, the donors were healthy HIV-negative adults. The assay was immunoSEQ multiplex PCR, and TCRdb's table has in-frame clones only and misses some. The table lists about 590,000 clones, just under 97% of them singletons. Remarks on this clone: Its antigen remains unknown.

Sequenced input: naive CD8+ T cells sorted from blood. This chain links TRBV9 with TRBJ1-2; 12 positions agree with TRBD1. The sequence came from a woman aged 25-40 years in good health. The CDR3 reads CASSPRWGQGAHGYTF. DNA for the CDR3: TGTGCCAGCAGCCCTAGGTGGGGACAGGGGGCGCATGGCTACACCTTC.